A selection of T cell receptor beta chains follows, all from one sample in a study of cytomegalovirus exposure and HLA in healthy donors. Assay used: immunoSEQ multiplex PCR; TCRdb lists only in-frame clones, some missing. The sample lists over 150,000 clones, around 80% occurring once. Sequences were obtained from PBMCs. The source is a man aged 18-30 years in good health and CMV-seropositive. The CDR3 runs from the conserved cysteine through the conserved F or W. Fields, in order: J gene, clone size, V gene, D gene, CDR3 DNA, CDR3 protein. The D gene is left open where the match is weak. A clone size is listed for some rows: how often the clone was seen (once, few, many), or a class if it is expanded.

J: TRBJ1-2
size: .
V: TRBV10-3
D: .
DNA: TGTGCCATCAGTGAGACAGATAGACCTAACTATGGCTACACCTTC
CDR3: CAISETDRPNYGYTF

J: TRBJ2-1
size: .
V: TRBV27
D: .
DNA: TGTGCCAGCAGTCTAAATCAACGGGAGATTTACAATGAGCAGTTCTTC
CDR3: CASSLNQREIYNEQFF

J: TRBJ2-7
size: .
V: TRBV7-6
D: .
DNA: TGTGCCAGCAGCCAACTTAGTTCGCAGGGATACTCCTACGAGCAGTACTTC
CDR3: CASSQLSSQGYSYEQYF

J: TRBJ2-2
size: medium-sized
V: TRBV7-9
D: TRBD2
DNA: TGTGCCAGCAGCCCACCGGGAGGGCCGGCCGGGGAGCTGTTTTTT
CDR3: CASSPPGGPAGELFF

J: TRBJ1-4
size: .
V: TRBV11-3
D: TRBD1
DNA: TGTGCCAGCAGCTCGGACAGGGTTAATGAAAAACTGTTTTTT
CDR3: CASSSDRVNEKLFF

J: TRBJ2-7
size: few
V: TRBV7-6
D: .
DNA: TGTGCCAGCAGCCGACTCAGACAGGACCTTCGAGACGAGCAGTACTTC
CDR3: CASSRLRQDLRDEQYF

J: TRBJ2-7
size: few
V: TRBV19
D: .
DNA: TGTGCCAGTATTCCGCCGGGGGGCGACGAGCAGTACTTC
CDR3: CASIPPGGDEQYF

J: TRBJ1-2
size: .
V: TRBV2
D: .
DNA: TGTGCCAGCAGTAACAGGGATTATGGCTACACCTTC
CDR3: CASSNRDYGYTF

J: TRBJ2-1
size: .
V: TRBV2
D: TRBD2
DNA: TGTGCCAGCAGTGTCCGTACTAGCGGGTACAATGAGCAGTTCTTC
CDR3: CASSVRTSGYNEQFF

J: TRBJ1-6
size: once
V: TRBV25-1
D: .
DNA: TGTGCCAGCAGTCCCCGGGAGGGTTCACCCCTCCACTTT
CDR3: CASSPREGSPLHF

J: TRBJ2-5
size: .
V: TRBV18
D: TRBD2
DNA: TGTGCCAGCTCACCACGGCGGGACTACCGGGGGGAGACCCAGTACTTC
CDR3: CASSPRRDYRGETQYF

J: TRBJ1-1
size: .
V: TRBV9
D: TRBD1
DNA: TGTGCCAGCAGCGTAGGAGTCGGTGGACAGGTGAACACTGAAGCTTTCTTT
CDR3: CASSVGVGGQVNTEAFF

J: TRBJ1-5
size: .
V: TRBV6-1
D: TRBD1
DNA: TGTGCGGAAGGGACAGCCAGTCAGCCCCAGCATTTT
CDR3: CAEGTASQPQHF

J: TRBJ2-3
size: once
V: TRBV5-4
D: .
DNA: TGTGCCAGCAGCTCATCGGTTAGCACAGATACGCAGTATTTT
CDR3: CASSSSVSTDTQYF

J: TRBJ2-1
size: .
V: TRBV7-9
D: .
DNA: TGTGCCAGCAGCTTAGCTAGCGGAAGATACAATGAGCAGTTCTTC
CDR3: CASSLASGRYNEQFF

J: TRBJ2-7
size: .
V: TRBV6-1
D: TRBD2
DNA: TGTGCCAGCAGTGAAGGGACTAGCGGGTCTTACGAGCAGTACTTC
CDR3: CASSEGTSGSYEQYF

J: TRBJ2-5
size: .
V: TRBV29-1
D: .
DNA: TGCAGCGTTGACACAGGGCAAGAGGCCCAGTACTTC
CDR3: CSVDTGQEAQYF

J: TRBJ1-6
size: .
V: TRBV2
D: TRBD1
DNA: TGTGCCAGCAGGTCCGGGACAGATAATTCACCCCTCCACTTT
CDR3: CASRSGTDNSPLHF

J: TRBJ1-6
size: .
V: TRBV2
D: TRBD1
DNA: TGTGCCAGCAGTGGAACCGGACAGGGGATCTCTAATTCACCCCTCCACTTT
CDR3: CASSGTGQGISNSPLHF

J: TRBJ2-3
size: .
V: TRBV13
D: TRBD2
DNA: TGTGCCAGCAGCTTACTCCTAGCGGGGGACCCCACAGATACGCAGTATTTT
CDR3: CASSLLLAGDPTDTQYF

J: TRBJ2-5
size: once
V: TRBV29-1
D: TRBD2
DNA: TGCAGCGTTGAATCTGCGGGAGGGCCGGAGACCCAGTACTTC
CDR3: CSVESAGGPETQYF

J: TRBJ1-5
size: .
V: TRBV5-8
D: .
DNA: TGTGCCAGCAGCTTGGGGACAGCCATCAATCAGCCCCAGCATTTT
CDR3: CASSLGTAINQPQHF

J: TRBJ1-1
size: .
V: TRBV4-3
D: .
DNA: TGCGCCAGCAGCCAGGCCTCGTGGTCCTCCCCAGCGACTGAAGCTTTCTTT
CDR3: CASSQASWSSPATEAFF

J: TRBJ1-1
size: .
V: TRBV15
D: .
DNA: TGTGCCACCAGCACCAGTAGATTTCCGGGGGGCAGGAACACTGAAGCTTTCTTT
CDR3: CATSTSRFPGGRNTEAFF

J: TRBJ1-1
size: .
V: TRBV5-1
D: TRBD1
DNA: TGCGCCAGCAGCTTGCGGCAGGGGGCCTCTGAAGCTTTCTTT
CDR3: CASSLRQGASEAFF

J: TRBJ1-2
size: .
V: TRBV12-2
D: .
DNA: TGTGCAAGTCACCAAACAGGTGTAAGGGGCTACACCTTC
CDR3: CASHQTGVRGYTF

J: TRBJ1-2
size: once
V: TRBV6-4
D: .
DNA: TGTGCCAGCAGTGACAACCGGGGCTACACCTTC
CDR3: CASSDNRGYTF

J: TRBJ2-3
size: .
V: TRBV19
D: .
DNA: TGTGCCAGTAGTATTTCTCAGTTGGCAGATACGCAGTATTTT
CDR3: CASSISQLADTQYF

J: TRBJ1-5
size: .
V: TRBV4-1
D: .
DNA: TGCGCCAGCAGCCAGGCTCCAGACAGGAGAAACCAGCCCCAGCATTTT
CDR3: CASSQAPDRRNQPQHF

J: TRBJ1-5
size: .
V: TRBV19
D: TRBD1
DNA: TGTGCCAGTAGTAATGGACAGGGCAGTCAGCCCCAGCATTTT
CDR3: CASSNGQGSQPQHF

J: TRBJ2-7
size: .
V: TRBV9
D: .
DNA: TGTGCCAGCAGCGTAATCGCTTCCGAGAGCGAGCAGTACTTC
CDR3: CASSVIASESEQYF

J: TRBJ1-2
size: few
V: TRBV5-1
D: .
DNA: TGCGCCAGCAGTTCTGACAGGCCGTCAAAGCCCTATGGCTACACCTTC
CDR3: CASSSDRPSKPYGYTF

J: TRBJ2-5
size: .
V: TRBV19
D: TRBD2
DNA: TGTGCCAGTAGTACTAGCGGGGGGACACAAGAGACCCAGTACTTC
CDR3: CASSTSGGTQETQYF

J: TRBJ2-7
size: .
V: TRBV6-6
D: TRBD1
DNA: TGTGCCAGCAGGGGGACAGTCCCCTACGAGCAGTACTTC
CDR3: CASRGTVPYEQYF

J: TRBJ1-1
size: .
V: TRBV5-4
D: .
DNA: TGTGCCAGCAGCCCCGAACCCGATAGCACTGAAGCTTTCTTT
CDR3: CASSPEPDSTEAFF

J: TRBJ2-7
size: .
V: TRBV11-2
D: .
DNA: TGTGCCAGCAGCTTAGCCCCGGGTTCGTACGAGCAGTACTTC
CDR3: CASSLAPGSYEQYF

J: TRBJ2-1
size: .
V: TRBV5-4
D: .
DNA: TGTGCCAGCAGCTCGGAACAGAGCTCCTACAATGAGCAGTTCTTC
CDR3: CASSSEQSSYNEQFF

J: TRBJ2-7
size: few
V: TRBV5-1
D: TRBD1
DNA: TGCGCCAGCAGCTTGGCCGGCGGGACAGGGTACTACGAGCAGTACTTC
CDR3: CASSLAGGTGYYEQYF

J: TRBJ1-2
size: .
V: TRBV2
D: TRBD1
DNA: TGTGCCAGCACATGGACAGGGGGCGTGAATGGCTACACCTTC
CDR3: CASTWTGGVNGYTF

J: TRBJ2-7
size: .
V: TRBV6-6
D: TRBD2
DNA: TGTGCCAGCAGTTACGTCCTTAGCGGGATCTCCTACGAGCAGTACTTC
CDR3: CASSYVLSGISYEQYF

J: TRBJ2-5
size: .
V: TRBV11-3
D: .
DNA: TGTGCCAGCAGCTTAGATTCCATTTCAGAGACCCAGTACTTC
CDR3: CASSLDSISETQYF

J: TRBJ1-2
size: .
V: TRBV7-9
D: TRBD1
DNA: TGTGCCAGCAGCTTAATCGACAGGGGGAGGCATGGCTACACCTTC
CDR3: CASSLIDRGRHGYTF

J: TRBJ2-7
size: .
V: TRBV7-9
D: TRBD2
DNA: TGTGCCAGCAGCCGCCTTGGGGCGGGAGCTGGGCAGTACTTC
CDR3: CASSRLGAGAGQYF

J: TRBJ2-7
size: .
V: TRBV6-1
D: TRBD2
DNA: TGTGCCAGCGAATCAGCGGGAGGGCCCTACGAGCAGTACTTC
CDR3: CASESAGGPYEQYF

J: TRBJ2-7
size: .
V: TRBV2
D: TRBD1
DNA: TGTGCCAGCAGTGAAGCGCGAGGACAGGGGACCTACGAGCAGTACTTC
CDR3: CASSEARGQGTYEQYF

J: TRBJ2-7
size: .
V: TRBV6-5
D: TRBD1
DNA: TGTGCCAGCAGTTACCGACCGGGGACAGGGATCCACGAGCAGTACTTC
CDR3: CASSYRPGTGIHEQYF

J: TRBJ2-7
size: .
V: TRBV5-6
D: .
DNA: TGTGCCAGCCAACCGACAGGACCCTACGAGCAGTACTTC
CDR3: CASQPTGPYEQYF